Listed below are T cell receptor beta chains from one sample, sequenced in a study of T cell repertoires in cytomegalovirus infection. TCRdb called the reads again in MiXCR, with one record for every CDR3 protein. The repertoire includes roughly 760,000 distinct CDR3 sequences, 35% of them detected once, and around 2.8% sits in the top ten. Sample: PBMCs. The receptor source for this set is a human donor in good health (CMV status not recorded). Some clones in this sample may be carry-over from other donors' samples. CDR3s include the opening cysteine and the closing phenylalanine or tryptophan. A D gene is named only where the DNA matches it firmly. Where a row states a size, it is once, few, many or the class of an expanded clone; other rows omit it.

abundance | d_gene | j_gene | v_gene | CDR3nt | CDR3aa
NA | NA | TRBJ1-5 | TRBV7-9 | TGTGCCAGCAGCTTAGAAGGGGCGGGACGGGGCAATCAGCCCCAGCATTTT | CASSLEGAGRGNQPQHF
NA | NA | TRBJ1-1 | TRBV30 | TGTGCCTGGAGTCTTGCCACGGGGCAAGCTTTCTTT | CAWSLATGQAFF
NA | TRBD1 | TRBJ2-4 | TRBV28 | TGTGCCAGCAGTTTTGTGTCACCCCGGGACAGAGTGGACATTCAGTACTTC | CASSFVSPRDRVDIQYF
NA | NA | TRBJ2-7 | TRBV15 | TGTGCCACCAGCAGAGGTTTCGGCAACGAGCAGTACTTC | CATSRGFGNEQYF
NA | NA | TRBJ2-7 | TRBV6-2/TRBV6-3 | TGTGCCAGCAGTTACGACGGGAACGAGCAGTACTTC | CASSYDGNEQYF
many | NA | TRBJ1-2 | TRBV7-2 | TGTGCCAGCAGGTTGGGACGGGACTATGGCTACACCTTC | CASRLGRDYGYTF
NA | NA | TRBJ2-3 | TRBV28 | TGTGCCAGCAGATTAGGTGGCGGACGAAGCACAGATACGCAGTATTTT | CASRLGGGRSTDTQYF
many | NA | TRBJ2-2 | TRBV7-2 | TGTGCCAGCAGCCAACGACTAGTTCCCGGGGAGCTGTTTTTT | CASSQRLVPGELFF
many | NA | TRBJ2-3 | TRBV24-1 | TGTGCCACCAGTGATCCATCCCCCGGGGCCACAGATACGCAGTATTTT | CATSDPSPGATDTQYF
few | NA | TRBJ2-3 | TRBV9 | TGTGCCAGCAGCCGTATGCTCGGAGAAGATACGCAGTATTTT | CASSRMLGEDTQYF
NA | NA | TRBJ2-5 | TRBV6-1 | TGTGCCAGCAGTGACCCCAGACAGGTTTCAAAGACCCAGTACTTC | CASSDPRQVSKTQYF
NA | NA | TRBJ1-1 | TRBV30 | TGTGCCTGGAGGGGGAACAGGGTGAACACTGAAGCTTTCTTT | CAWRGNRVNTEAFF
NA | NA | TRBJ2-2 | TRBV6-5 | TGTGCCAGCAGTTACTGGAGTGGGGGGTCCTACACCGGGGAGCTGTTTTTT | CASSYWSGGSYTGELFF
NA | NA | TRBJ2-5 | TRBV28 | TGTGCCAGCATAGGACGGGGAAACCTACAAGAGACCCAGTACTTC | CASIGRGNLQETQYF
NA | NA | TRBJ2-3 | TRBV15 | TGTGCCACCAGCAGAGATCCGGGGGCTTGGGTCACAGATACGCAGTATTTT | CATSRDPGAWVTDTQYF
NA | NA | TRBJ1-2 | TRBV7-2 | TGTGCCAGCAGCGCTCAACAGGGAGGGCACTATGGCTACACCTTC | CASSAQQGGHYGYTF
few | TRBD1 | TRBJ1-2 | TRBV28 | TGTGCCAGCAGTGGCCGTGGACAGGGGGTAGGGTATGGCTACACCTTC | CASSGRGQGVGYGYTF
few | NA | TRBJ1-3 | TRBV27 | TGTGCCAGCAGTCCCCACGCCCGGTCGTCGGGAAACACCATATATTTT | CASSPHARSSGNTIYF
few | NA | TRBJ2-1 | TRBV6-6 | TGTGCCAGCAGTTACGTAGGGGAGCAGTTCTTC | CASSYVGEQFF
few | TRBD2 | TRBJ2-7 | TRBV6-1 | TGTGCCAGCAGTGAAGCGCCAAGCGGGGGGGTCTACGAGCAGTACTTC | CASSEAPSGGVYEQYF
few | NA | TRBJ2-5 | TRBV6-1 | TGTGCCAGCAGTTATAGCGGCCTGGGGGGAGAGACCCAGTACTTC | CASSYSGLGGETQYF
NA | TRBD2 | TRBJ2-1 | TRBV7-6 | TGTGCCAGCAGCTTAAATATCGCGACTAGCGGATCCTACAATGAGCAGTTCTTC | CASSLNIATSGSYNEQFF
once | NA | TRBJ1-1 | TRBV4-1 | TGCGCCAGCAGAGGACCAGGGATGAACACTGAAGCTTTCTTT | CASRGPGMNTEAFF
many | NA | TRBJ1-5 | TRBV15 | TGTGCCACCAGCAGAGATCCAGGGTCCAATCAGCCCCAGCATTTT | CATSRDPGSNQPQHF
NA | NA | TRBJ2-5 | TRBV2 | TGTGCCAGCAGTGAATCACTAGAGACCCAGTACTTC | CASSESLETQYF
NA | NA | TRBJ1-5 | TRBV19 | TGTGCCAGTAAGGAGTTGGGCAATCAGCCCCAGCATTTT | CASKELGNQPQHF
NA | TRBD2 | TRBJ2-5 | TRBV7-8 | TGTGCCAGCAGCTTAAGCGGGAGGGGAGTGCGGGAGACCCAGTACTTC | CASSLSGRGVRETQYF
few | NA | TRBJ2-1 | TRBV28 | TGTGCCAGCATAACGGGCGGGACGGCTGATTACAATGAGCAGTTCTTC | CASITGGTADYNEQFF
NA | NA | TRBJ2-7 | TRBV4-1 | TGCGCCAGCAGCCAAGATAAAAGTCGGGGGGCCACCTCCGAGCAGTACTTC | CASSQDKSRGATSEQYF
few | NA | TRBJ1-5 | TRBV19 | TGTGCCAGTAAAATAGTATCCAGCAATCAGCCCCAGCATTTT | CASKIVSSNQPQHF
NA | NA | TRBJ2-5 | TRBV11-2 | TGTGCCAGCAGCTTAGGGGGGCGTGTTATCGAGACCCAGTACTTC | CASSLGGRVIETQYF
NA | NA | TRBJ1-5 | TRBV7-1 | TGTGCCAGCAGCGAAACGGGGGAAGTCAATCAGCCCCAGCATTTT | CASSETGEVNQPQHF
NA | TRBD1 | TRBJ1-2 | TRBV12-3/TRBV12-4 | TGTGCCAGCAGTCCCTCAGGGGGCCTTGGGGATGGCTACACCTTC | CASSPSGGLGDGYTF
NA | NA | TRBJ1-3 | TRBV2 | TGTGCCAGCAGTACCAAGTCTGGAAACACCATATATTTT | CASSTKSGNTIYF
NA | TRBD1 | TRBJ1-6 | TRBV11-1 | TGTGCCAGCAGCCGACGGGACAGGGATAATTCACCCCTCCACTTT | CASSRRDRDNSPLHF
few | NA | TRBJ2-7 | TRBV11-2 | TGTGCCAGCAGCTCTTCACATGCTACTCCCTACGAGCAGTACTTC | CASSSSHATPYEQYF
few | NA | TRBJ1-1 | TRBV20-1 | TGCAGTGCTAGAGCTGGGCAAGGCACTGAAGCTTTCTTT | CSARAGQGTEAFF
many | NA | TRBJ2-3 | TRBV7-2 | TGTGCCAGCAGGTACATGGGCAGCACAGATACGCAGTATTTT | CASRYMGSTDTQYF
NA | TRBD2 | TRBJ2-7 | TRBV19 | TGTGCCAGTAGTATCGCTAGCGGAATCGAGCAGTACTTC | CASSIASGIEQYF
NA | TRBD2 | TRBJ2-1 | TRBV12-3/TRBV12-4 | TGTTCCAGCAGTCACAGGACTAGCGGGCTCGATGAGCATTTCTTC | CSSSHRTSGLDEHFF
NA | NA | TRBJ2-6 | TRBV11-1 | TGTGCCAGCAGCTTTGACGGGAGCTCTGGGGCCAACGTCCTGACTTTC | CASSFDGSSGANVLTF
many | NA | TRBJ2-7 | TRBV7-2 | TGTGCCAGCAGCCACGGACCTAACTACGAGCAGTACTTC | CASSHGPNYEQYF
NA | TRBD1 | TRBJ1-2 | TRBV11-2 | TGTGCCAGCAGCTGGGGCACCGGGACAGGGCTTTCCGGCTACACCTTC | CASSWGTGTGLSGYTF
NA | NA | TRBJ2-2 | TRBV5-1 | TGCGCCAGCAGCTGGCGGATTGAGTCCGGGGAGCTGTTTTTT | CASSWRIESGELFF
NA | NA | TRBJ1-1 | TRBV28 | TGTGCCAGCAGCACCTACCCGGCAGGGCTCATGAACACTGAAGCTTTCTTT | CASSTYPAGLMNTEAFF
few | NA | TRBJ1-1 | TRBV6-1 | TGTGCCAGCAGTCCGGGGTGGCACACTGAAGCTTTCTTT | CASSPGWHTEAFF
many | TRBD2 | TRBJ2-3 | TRBV12-3/TRBV12-4 | TGTGCCAGCAGTTTTAGACTAGCGGGAGGGACAGATACGCAGTATTTT | CASSFRLAGGTDTQYF
few | TRBD1 | TRBJ2-5 | TRBV7-2 | TGTGCCAGCAGCTTCGACAGGGGGCCCGAGACCCAGTACTTC | CASSFDRGPETQYF
NA | NA | TRBJ1-5 | TRBV25-1 | TGTGCCAGCAGTGAGAGCACAGGGCAGCCCCAGCATTTT | CASSESTGQPQHF
NA | NA | TRBJ2-1 | TRBV2 | TGTGCCAGCAGTGGGGACGGAGCCTACAATGAGCAGTTCTTC | CASSGDGAYNEQFF
NA | NA | TRBJ2-1 | TRBV19 | TGTGCCAGTAGTATACAGGGGACCTACAATGAGCAGTTCTTC | CASSIQGTYNEQFF
many | NA | TRBJ2-7 | TRBV7-2 | TGTGCCAGCAGCTTATCTGCAGGGGGGAAGCAGTACTTC | CASSLSAGGKQYF
many | NA | TRBJ2-1 | TRBV7-8 | TGTGCCAGCAGCTTATATTGGGGCGAATGGGACAATGAGCAGTTCTTC | CASSLYWGEWDNEQFF
few | NA | TRBJ2-7 | TRBV14 | TGTGCCAGCAGCCAAGTAACGGGCCGATACGAGCAGTACTTC | CASSQVTGRYEQYF